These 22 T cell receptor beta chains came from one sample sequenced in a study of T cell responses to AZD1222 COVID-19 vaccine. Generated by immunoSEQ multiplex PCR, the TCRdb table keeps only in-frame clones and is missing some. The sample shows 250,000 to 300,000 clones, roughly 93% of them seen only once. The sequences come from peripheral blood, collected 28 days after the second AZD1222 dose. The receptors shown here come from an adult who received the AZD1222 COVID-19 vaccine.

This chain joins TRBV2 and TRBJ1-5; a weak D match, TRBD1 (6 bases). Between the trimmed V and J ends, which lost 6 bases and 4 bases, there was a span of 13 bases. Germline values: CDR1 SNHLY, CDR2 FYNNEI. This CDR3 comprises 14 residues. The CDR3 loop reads CASRGGISNQPQHF. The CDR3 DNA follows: TGTGCCAGCAGGGGGGGCATAAGTAATCAGCCCCAGCATTTT.

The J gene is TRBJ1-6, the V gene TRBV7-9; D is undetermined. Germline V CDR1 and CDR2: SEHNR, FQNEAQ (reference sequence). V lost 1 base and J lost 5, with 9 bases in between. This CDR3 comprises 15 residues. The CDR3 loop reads CASSLVGKNNSPLHF. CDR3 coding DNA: TGTGCCAGCAGCTTAGTCGGAAAAAATAATTCACCCCTCCACTTT.

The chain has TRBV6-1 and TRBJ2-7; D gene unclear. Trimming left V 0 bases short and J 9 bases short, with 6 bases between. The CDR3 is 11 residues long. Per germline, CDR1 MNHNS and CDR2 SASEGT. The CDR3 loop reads CASSEASRQYF. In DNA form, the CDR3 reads TGTGCCAGCAGTGAAGCATCTCGGCAGTACTTC.

CDR3 nucleotide sequence: TGTGCCAGTAGTATCCTTTCTGGGCAGGGGAAGAATCAGCCCCAGCATTTT. Its protein is CASSILSGQGKNQPQHF. This chain uses TRBV19 with TRBJ1-5; a weak D match, TRBD1 (6 bases). The CDR3 covers 17 residues. Germline loops: CDR1 LNHDA, CDR2 SQIVND (reference sequence). V was clipped by 3 bases and J by 4 bases, with 19 bases between them.

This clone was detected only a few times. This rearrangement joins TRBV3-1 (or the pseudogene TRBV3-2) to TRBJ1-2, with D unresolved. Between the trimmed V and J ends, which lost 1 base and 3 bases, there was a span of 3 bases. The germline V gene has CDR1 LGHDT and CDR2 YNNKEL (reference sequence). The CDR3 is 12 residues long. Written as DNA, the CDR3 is TGTGCCAGCAGCCAAGCCGACTATGGCTACACCTTC. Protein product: CASSQADYGYTF.

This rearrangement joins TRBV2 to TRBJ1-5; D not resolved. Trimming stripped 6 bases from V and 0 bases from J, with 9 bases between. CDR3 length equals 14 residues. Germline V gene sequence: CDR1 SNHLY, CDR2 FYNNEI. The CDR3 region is CASRKVDSNQPQHF. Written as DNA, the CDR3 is TGTGCCAGCAGAAAAGTAGATAGCAATCAGCCCCAGCATTTT.

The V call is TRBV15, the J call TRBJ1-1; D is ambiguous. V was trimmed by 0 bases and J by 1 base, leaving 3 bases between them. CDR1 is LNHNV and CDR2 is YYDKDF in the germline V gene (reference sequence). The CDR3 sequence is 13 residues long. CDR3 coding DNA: TGTGCCACCAGCAGAGAACAGAACACTGAAGCTTTCTTT. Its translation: CATSREQNTEAFF. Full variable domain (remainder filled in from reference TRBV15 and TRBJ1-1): DAMVIQNPRYQVTQFGKPVTLSCSQTLNHNVMYWYQQKSSQAPKLLFHYYDKDFNNEADTPDNFQSRRPNTSFCFLDIRSPGLGDTAMYLCATSREQNTEAFFGQGTRLTVV.

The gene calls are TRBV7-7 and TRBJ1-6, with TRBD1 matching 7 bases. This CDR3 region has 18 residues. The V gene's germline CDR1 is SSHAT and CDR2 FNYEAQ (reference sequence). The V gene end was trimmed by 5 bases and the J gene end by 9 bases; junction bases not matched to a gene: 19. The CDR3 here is CASSLRDLKDRYLSPLHF. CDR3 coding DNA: TGTGCCAGCAGCCTAAGGGACCTGAAGGACAGGTATCTTTCACCCCTCCACTTT.

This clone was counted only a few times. In DNA, the CDR3 is TGTGCCAGCAGTTCAGGGTATACGACTGAAGCTTTCTTT. This sequence encodes CASSSGYTTEAFF. The chain is built from TRBV5-4 and TRBJ1-1; a weak D match, TRBD1 (5 bases). V gave up 5 bases and J gave up 5 bases, with 13 bases separating them. The CDR3 contains 13 residues. Germline V gene sequence: CDR1 SGHNT, CDR2 YYREEE (reference sequence).

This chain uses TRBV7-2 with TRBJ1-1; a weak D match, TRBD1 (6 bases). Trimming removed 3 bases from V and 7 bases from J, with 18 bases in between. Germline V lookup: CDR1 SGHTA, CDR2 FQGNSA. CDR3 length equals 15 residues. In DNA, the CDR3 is TGTGCCAGCAGCTTGGGGTTCGGGGGCGTCTATGAAGCTTTCTTT. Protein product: CASSLGFGGVYEAFF.

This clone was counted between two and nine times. The CDR3 region has the DNA TGTGCCAGCAGCCGGGCAAATCAGCCCCAGCATTTT. Protein sequence: CASSRANQPQHF. V and J are TRBV2 and TRBJ1-5; D gene uncertain. Trimming pared 6 bases from V and 4 bases from J, leaving 7 bases between. Germline V CDR1 and CDR2: SNHLY, FYNNEI. This CDR3 is 12 amino acids long.

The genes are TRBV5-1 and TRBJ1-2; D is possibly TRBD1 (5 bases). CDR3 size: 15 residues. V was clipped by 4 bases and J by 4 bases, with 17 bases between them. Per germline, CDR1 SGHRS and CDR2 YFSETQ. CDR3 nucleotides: TGCGCCAGCAGCCCGACAGCTGCGTCCGGCTATGGCTACACCTTC. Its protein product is CASSPTAASGYGYTF.

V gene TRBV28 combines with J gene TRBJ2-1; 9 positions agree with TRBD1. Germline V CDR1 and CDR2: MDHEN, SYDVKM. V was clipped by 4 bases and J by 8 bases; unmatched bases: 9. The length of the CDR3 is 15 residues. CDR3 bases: TGTGCCAGCAGTTCTCCGGGGACAGGGAGCGATGAGCAGTTCTTC. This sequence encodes CASSSPGTGSDEQFF.

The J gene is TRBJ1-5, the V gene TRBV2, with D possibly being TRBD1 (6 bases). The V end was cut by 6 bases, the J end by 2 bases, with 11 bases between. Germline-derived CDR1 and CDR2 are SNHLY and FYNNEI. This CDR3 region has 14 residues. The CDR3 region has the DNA TGTGCCAGCAGCCCGGACAGAGGCAATCAGCCCCAGCATTTT. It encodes CASSPDRGNQPQHF.

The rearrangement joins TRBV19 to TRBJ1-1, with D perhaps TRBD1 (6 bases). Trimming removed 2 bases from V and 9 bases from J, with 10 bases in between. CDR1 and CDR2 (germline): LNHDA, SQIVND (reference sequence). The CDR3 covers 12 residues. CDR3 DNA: TGTGCCAGTAGTATACCCGGGGGCCAAGCTTTCTTT. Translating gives CASSIPGGQAFF.

The CDR3: CASSDRASVSEQYF. In DNA form, the CDR3 reads TGTGCCAGCAGCGATCGGGCCTCGGTCTCCGAGCAGTACTTC. The genes are TRBV7-9 and TRBJ2-7; D gene unclear. Germline V gene sequence: CDR1 SEHNR, CDR2 FQNEAQ (reference sequence). Trimming took off 5 bases at V and 6 bases at J, with 17 bases between the two ends. The CDR3 has 14 residues. Drawing the rest from reference TRBV7-9 and TRBJ2-7, the complete variable domain is DTGVSQNPRHKITKRGQNVTFRCDPISEHNRLYWYRQTLGQGPEFLTYFQNEAQLEKSRLLSDRFSAERPKGSFSTLEIQRTEQGDSAMYLCASSDRASVSEQYFGPGTRLTVT.

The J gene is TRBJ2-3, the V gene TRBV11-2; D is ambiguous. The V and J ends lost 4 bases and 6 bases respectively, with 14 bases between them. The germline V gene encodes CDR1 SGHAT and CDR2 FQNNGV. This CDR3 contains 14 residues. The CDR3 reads CASSSSTRVDTQYF. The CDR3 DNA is TGTGCCAGCAGCTCTTCAACAAGGGTGGATACGCAGTATTTT. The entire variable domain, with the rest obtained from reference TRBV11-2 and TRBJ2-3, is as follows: EAGVAQSPRYKIIEKRQSVAFWCNPISGHATLYWYQQILGQGPKLLIQFQNNGVVDDSQLPKDRFSAERLKGVDSTLKIQPAKLEDSAVYLCASSSSTRVDTQYFGPGTRLTVL.

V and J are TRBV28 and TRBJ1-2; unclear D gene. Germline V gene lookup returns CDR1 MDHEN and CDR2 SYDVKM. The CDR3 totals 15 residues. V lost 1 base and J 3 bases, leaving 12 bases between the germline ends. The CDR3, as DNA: TGTGCCAGCAGTTTATCTAGGGATACTTACTATGGCTACACCTTC. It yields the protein CASSLSRDTYYGYTF.

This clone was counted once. This chain's CDR3 is CASSLAETLPYEQYF. The CDR3 DNA reads as TGTGCCAGCAGCTTAGCGGAGACATTGCCCTACGAGCAGTACTTC. This sequence joins TRBV11-1 and TRBJ2-7; D remains ambiguous. CDR1 and CDR2 from the germline V gene are SGHAT and FQDESV (reference sequence). Trimming shortened V by 0 bases and J by 2 bases, and 11 bases separated the two germline ends. The CDR3 extends over 15 amino acids.

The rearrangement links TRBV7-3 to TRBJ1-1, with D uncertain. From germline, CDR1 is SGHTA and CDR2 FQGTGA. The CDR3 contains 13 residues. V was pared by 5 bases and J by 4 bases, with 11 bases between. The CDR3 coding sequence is TGTGCCAGCAGCCAAGCGCGGGGCACTGAAGCTTTCTTT. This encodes CASSQARGTEAFF.

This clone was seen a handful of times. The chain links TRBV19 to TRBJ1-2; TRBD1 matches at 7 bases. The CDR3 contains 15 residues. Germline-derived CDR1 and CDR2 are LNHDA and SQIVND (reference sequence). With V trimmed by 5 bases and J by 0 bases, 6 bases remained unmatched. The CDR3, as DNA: TGTGCCAGTAGTTTCCGGGACAGTCCTAACTATGGCTACACCTTC. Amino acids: CASSFRDSPNYGYTF.

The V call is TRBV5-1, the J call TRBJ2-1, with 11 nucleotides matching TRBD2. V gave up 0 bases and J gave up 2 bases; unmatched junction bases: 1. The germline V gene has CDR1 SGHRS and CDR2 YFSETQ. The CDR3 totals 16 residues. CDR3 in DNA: TGCGCCAGCAGCTTGGGGGGACTAGCGGCCTACAATGAGCAGTTCTTC. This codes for CASSLGGLAAYNEQFF.